The clone carrying this TCR beta chain occurred many times. CDR3 and TCR beta VDJ profiling relied on genomic DNA as the template. TCRdb re-derived calls from the reads in MiXCR, one entry per CDR3 protein. The table lists a few hundred thousand distinct CDR3 sequences, approximately 70% of them singletons. With 5 bases clipped from V and 5 bases from J, the junction kept 20 bases outside the gene matches. Germline V gene data show CDR1 as DFQATT and CDR2 as SNEGSKA (reference sequence). CDR3 size: 17 residues. This entry comes from a study of CD8+CD57+ T cells in acquired aplastic anemia. Study background: DNA per sorted CD4+ or CD8+ sample ranged roughly 0.18 to 30 ug, averaging 3.2 ug.

J is TRBJ1-2 and V is TRBV20-1; 7 bases agree with TRBD1. The sample consisted of sorted CD4+, CD8+, or CD8+CD57+ T cells (not recorded which) from PBMCs. This TCR was recovered from a human donor in good health, serving as a control. The CDR3 bases are TGCAGTGCTCCTCTCGGGGGCGGCAGGGGGGAATGGTATGGCTACACCTTC. This translates into CSAPLGGGRGEWYGYTF.